This T cell receptor (beta chain) comes out of a study of siplizumab effects on memory and regulatory T cells. The study's findings and limits: Unstimulated subsets contained matches for only a minor fraction of alloreactive clones. With siplizumab, mappable alloreactive CD4+ clones averaged around 70% Treg-derived, versus over 25% in controls.

TCRdb's table, derived via immunoSEQ multiplex PCR, lists solely in-frame clones and lacks some. The sample lists roughly 100,000 clones, 93% occurring once. The germline gives CDR1 SGDLS, CDR2 YYNGEE. V lost 0 bases and J lost 2; bases outside the gene matches: 3. The CDR3 is 15 residues long. As to this clone: What it recognizes is unknown.

This receptor was identified in a human donor in good health. Sequenced sample: Tregs sorted from blood. This chain uses TRBV9 with TRBJ2-3, with 7 bases fitting TRBD1. Here the CDR3 reads CASSVAGQYTDTQYF. The CDR3, as DNA: TGTGCCAGCAGCGTAGCGGGACAGTACACAGATACGCAGTATTTT.